These 30 T cell receptor beta chains originate from one sample sequenced in a study of blood T cell repertoires in COVID-19. The protocol was immunoSEQ multiplex PCR, while the TCRdb copy is restricted to in-frame clones and leaves out a portion. The sample contains 120,000 to 150,000 clones, 88% of which appear only once. Material: peripheral blood. Receptor source: a human donor in a cohort sampled during active COVID-19.

The chain has TRBV19 and TRBJ2-7; 10 bases fit TRBD2. V trimming: 5 bases; J trimming: 7 bases; junction bases outside the gene matches: 14. The CDR3 loop spans 16 amino acids. CDR1 LNHDA and CDR2 SQIVND come from the germline V gene (reference sequence). CDR3 DNA: TGTGCCAGTAGTTCAAATAGCGGGGGGCACCGGTTGGAGCAGTACTTC. Protein product: CASSSNSGGHRLEQYF.

In its sample, this clone was seen once. The chain couples TRBV2 to TRBJ1-6, with 9 nucleotides matching TRBD1. The CDR3 consists of 16 residues. V shed 3 bases and J 7 bases; nucleotides not matched to a gene: 7. Germline CDR1 and CDR2: SNHLY and FYNNEI. CDR3 nucleotides: TGTGCCAGCAGTGATGAGAGGACAGGGGCGAATTCACCCCTCCACTTT. This translates into CASSDERTGANSPLHF.

The J gene is TRBJ2-1, the V gene TRBV14, with 7 bases identical to TRBD2. This CDR3 is built from 16 residues. Germline V gene data show CDR1 as SGHDN and CDR2 as FVKESK. With V trimmed by 1 base and J by 2 bases, 5 bases remained unmatched. The CDR3 is CASSQGRLAAYNEQFF. In DNA form, the CDR3 reads TGTGCCAGCAGCCAAGGCAGGCTAGCGGCCTACAATGAGCAGTTCTTC.

V gene TRBV7-2 combines with J gene TRBJ2-7; D possibly corresponds to TRBD2 (6 bases). The V gene's germline CDR1 is SGHTA and CDR2 FQGNSA. V shed 2 bases and J shed 4 bases, with 12 bases lying between them. The CDR3 extends over 14 amino acids. CDR3 bases: TGTGCCAGCAGCTTACGGAGGGGAAGATACGAGCAGTACTTC. Amino acid sequence: CASSLRRGRYEQYF.

The V gene is TRBV21-1, the J gene TRBJ2-2; the table's D gene call, TRBD1, was not cross checked with the DNA. TRBV21-1 represents a pseudogene. The CDR3 length is 21 residues. CDR3 region: CASSQGVGQERSSKNTGELFF. CDR3 DNA sequence: TGTGCCAGCAGCCAAGGCGTTGGGCAGGAACGATCATCAAAGAACACCGGGGAGCTGTTTTTT.

The DNA of the CDR3 is TGCGCCAGCAGCTTGGCCCAGGGGTGGAAAGATACGCAGTATTTT. This translates into CASSLAQGWKDTQYF. The chain carries TRBV5-1 and TRBJ2-3, with D perhaps TRBD1 (6 bases). V dropped 0 bases and J dropped 5 bases, with 13 bases sitting between them. CDR3 length equals 15 residues. The germline gives CDR1 SGHRS, CDR2 YFSETQ.

The CDR3 DNA reads TGCGCCAGCAGCTTGCAGACAGGGTTAACGGCTGAAGCTTTCTTT. Amino acid sequence: CASSLQTGLTAEAFF. V gene TRBV5-1 combines with J gene TRBJ1-1, with 7 bases fitting TRBD1. The junction had 9 bases not matched to a gene; V was cut back by 1 base and J by 6 bases. The CDR3 spans 15 residues. In germline, CDR1 is SGHRS, CDR2 YFSETQ.

The chain couples TRBV27 to TRBJ2-1, with a tentative D call TRBD1 (7 bases). V lost 4 bases and J lost 6, with 10 bases in between. CDR3 size: 13 residues. Per the germline V gene, CDR1 is MNHEY and CDR2 is SMNVEV (reference sequence). As DNA, the CDR3 is TGTGCCAGCAGTTATCAGGGGGGCAATGAGCAGTTCTTC. This sequence encodes CASSYQGGNEQFF.

The V and J genes are TRBV28 and TRBJ2-5; the match to TRBD2 covers 7 bases. This CDR3 region has 16 residues. The trim removed 3 bases at V and 7 bases at J, leaving 14 bases unmatched. The germline V gene encodes CDR1 MDHEN and CDR2 SYDVKM. CDR3 coding DNA: TGTGCCAGCAGTTTCCTCGGACTAGTCGAAGAAGGGACCCAGTACTTC. Translated, it gives CASSFLGLVEEGTQYF.

The chain recombines TRBV5-1 with TRBJ2-2, with TRBD1 identical over 12 bases. Germline lookup yields CDR1 SGHRS and CDR2 YFSETQ. J gave up 5 bases and V 4 bases, and 3 bases lay outside the gene matches. The CDR3 sequence is 15 residues long. CDR3 bases: TGCGCCAGCAGCCGGGACAGGGGGCGAACCGGGGAGCTGTTTTTT. It encodes CASSRDRGRTGELFF.

The V call is TRBV18, the J call TRBJ1-1, with unresolved D. This CDR3 is 15 amino acids long. The germline CDR1 and CDR2 sequences are KGHSH and LQKENI. Trimming removed 0 bases from V and 0 bases from J, with 8 bases in between. The chain's CDR3 is CASSPPLGVNTEAFF. The CDR3 DNA is TGTGCCAGCTCACCACCGTTGGGCGTGAACACTGAAGCTTTCTTT.

The CDR3, as DNA: TGTGCCAGCAGTTACTCGCGGGGTCCAGCAGATACGCAGTATTTT. Its protein product is CASSYSRGPADTQYF. The chain couples TRBV6-2 or TRBV6-3 to TRBJ2-3, with D tentatively TRBD2 (6 bases). The CDR3 is 15 residues long. Germline V CDR1 and CDR2: MNHEY, SVGEGT. The V gene lost 0 bases and the J gene lost 4 bases, with 11 bases spanning the gap.

The V gene is TRBV4-3, the J gene TRBJ2-7, with D uncertain. The CDR3 loop spans 13 amino acids. Germline CDR1 is LGHNA and CDR2 is YSLEER. Trimming took off 2 bases at V and 1 base at J, with 6 bases between the two ends. CDR3 in DNA: TGCGCCAGCAGCCAATCACAGTCCTACGAGCAGTACTTC. Its translation: CASSQSQSYEQYF.

The V and J genes are TRBV10-3 and TRBJ2-3; a possible D gene is TRBD2 (6 bases). Trimming removed 4 bases from V and 4 bases from J, with 21 bases in between. The CDR3 is 17 amino acids. Germline V CDR1 and CDR2: ENHRY, SYGVKD. The CDR3: CAISGPSFAGRADTQYF. CDR3 DNA: TGTGCCATCAGTGGGCCCTCCTTTGCGGGGCGTGCAGATACGCAGTATTTT.

V is TRBV7-2 and J is TRBJ2-7; 9 bases agree with TRBD1. In germline, CDR1 is SGHTA, CDR2 FQGNSA. The J segment lost 3 bases and the V segment lost 5 bases, leaving 8 bases of the junction unmatched. This CDR3 comprises 15 residues. The CDR3 loop reads CASSPRTGVNYEQYF. Here the CDR3 DNA reads TGTGCCAGCAGCCCCCGGACAGGGGTGAACTACGAGCAGTACTTC.

The chain is built from TRBV2 and TRBJ2-7, with D uncertain. Trimming shortened V by 4 bases and J by 1 base, and 5 bases separated the two germline ends. The CDR3 length is 12 residues. CDR1 is SNHLY, CDR2 FYNNEI, per germline. The CDR3, as DNA: TGTGCCAGCAGTGGTCGGTCCTACGAGCAGTACTTC. Its translation: CASSGRSYEQYF.

The rearrangement uses TRBV6-5 and TRBJ2-6; 7 bases agree with TRBD1. This CDR3 contains 15 residues. The germline CDR1 and CDR2 sequences are MNHEY and SVGAGI. After removal of 5 bases from V and 2 bases from J, the junction contained 3 bases not matched to a gene. The CDR3, as DNA: TGTGCCAGCAGTAGAGACAGGGCTGGGGCCAACGTCCTGACTTTC. This gives the protein CASSRDRAGANVLTF.

This clone was counted between two and nine times. V is TRBV29-1 and J is TRBJ2-7; TRBD2 aligns across 9 bases. The CDR3 is 13 residues long. Looked up from germline, CDR1 is SQVTM and CDR2 is ANQGSEA. Unmatched junction bases numbered 6, after V lost 3 bases and J lost 6 bases. DNA for the CDR3: TGCAGCGTTGACGCGGCGGGAGGGCCCGAGCAGTACTTC. Protein sequence: CSVDAAGGPEQYF.

This clone has more than one count but fewer than ten. This chain joins TRBV5-8 and TRBJ2-2, with 8 bases aligning to TRBD1. Germline CDR1 reads SGHTS; CDR2 reads YDEGEE. V gave up 2 bases and J gave up 4 bases; unmatched junction bases: 10. The CDR3 consists of 17 residues. CDR3 protein: CASSLDRGVGPTGELFF. In nucleotides, the CDR3 is TGTGCCAGCAGCTTAGACAGGGGAGTAGGCCCCACCGGGGAGCTGTTTTTT.

The chain joins TRBV14 to TRBJ2-7; perhaps TRBD2 as D (6 bases). The CDR3 runs to 13 residues. Germline CDR1 is SGHDN and CDR2 is FVKESK. Trimming took 4 bases from V and 7 from J, leaving 14 bases between them. The CDR3, as DNA: TGTGCCAGCAGCCCGGGACTCTATTGGGAGCAGTACTTC. Protein sequence: CASSPGLYWEQYF.

The chain carries TRBV5-6 and TRBJ1-1; D remains unclear. Germline assignment: CDR1 SGHDT and CDR2 YYEEEE. CDR3 size: 13 residues. Deletions cut 2 bases from V and 0 bases from J, with 5 bases between. CDR3 sequence: CASSFDLNTEAFF. The DNA for the CDR3 is TGTGCCAGCAGCTTCGACTTGAACACTGAAGCTTTCTTT.

The sample holds a few counts of this clone. The rearrangement links TRBV19 to TRBJ1-6; 7 nucleotides match TRBD1. This CDR3 is 16 amino acids long. The J segment lost 14 bases and the V segment lost 4 bases, leaving 17 bases of the junction unmatched. The germline gives CDR1 LNHDA, CDR2 SQIVND (reference sequence). The DNA of the CDR3 is TGTGCCAGTAGTACCGCTCCTAGGGACAGCTGGACAACCCTCCACTTT. Encoded protein: CASSTAPRDSWTTLHF.

The V call is TRBV3-1 (or the pseudogene TRBV3-2), the J call TRBJ2-7, with 15 nucleotides matching TRBD2. The CDR3 spans 19 residues. Germline V CDR1 and CDR2: LGHDT, YNNKEL (reference sequence). J lost 0 bases, V lost 5 bases, and 11 bases had no gene match. The CDR3: CASSSHPGLAGGSSYEQYF. CDR3 coding DNA: TGTGCCAGCAGCTCCCACCCGGGACTAGCGGGAGGTTCCTCCTACGAGCAGTACTTC.

This CDR3 is CASSFSGREQFF. In DNA form, the CDR3 reads TGTGCCAGCAGTTTTAGCGGGAGGGAGCAGTTCTTC. The rearrangement uses TRBV27 and TRBJ2-1; TRBD2 matches 10 bases. The germline CDR1 and CDR2 sequences are MNHEY and SMNVEV (reference sequence). V lost 3 bases, J lost 10 bases, and 0 bases stayed unmatched. The CDR3 has 12 amino acids.

This chain links TRBV28 with TRBJ2-1; D is perhaps TRBD2 (5 bases). The CDR3 covers 16 residues. Germline V gene data show CDR1 as MDHEN and CDR2 as SYDVKM. The V and J ends lost 5 bases and 3 bases respectively, with 17 bases between them. In nucleotides, the CDR3 is TGTGCCAGCAGTCTTATCCCCGGGGTGGGCTACAATGAGCAGTTCTTC. Its translation: CASSLIPGVGYNEQFF.

The CDR3: CASSTSGDDTQYF. For the CDR3, the DNA is TGTGCCAGCAGCACTAGCGGGGATGATACGCAGTATTTT. The chain combines TRBV11-3 with TRBJ2-3; 10 positions match TRBD2. This CDR3 region has 13 residues. Germline V gene lookup returns CDR1 SGHNT and CDR2 YENEEA. J gave up 6 bases and V 5 bases, and 2 bases lay outside the gene matches.

The genes are TRBV28 and TRBJ2-3, with a tentative D call TRBD1 (5 bases). Trimming pared 3 bases from V and 6 bases from J, leaving 25 bases between. The germline CDR1 and CDR2 sequences are MDHEN and SYDVKM. The CDR3 is made up of 18 amino acids. The CDR3 nucleotides read TGTGCCAGCAGTTTTCCACCCCGCAGGGTCGAGGATCCGGATACGCAGTATTTT. Protein product: CASSFPPRRVEDPDTQYF.

The V and J genes are TRBV13 and TRBJ2-3, with 9 bases fitting TRBD2. Germline CDR1 is PRHDT and CDR2 is FYEKMQ (reference sequence). The CDR3 totals 18 residues. V dropped 1 base and J dropped 2; count of bases not matched to a gene: 10. The CDR3 DNA follows: TGTGCCAGCAGCTTAGCCCCCCTGGCGGGGGGGGTCACAGATACGCAGTATTTT. Encoded protein: CASSLAPLAGGVTDTQYF.

The CDR3 reads CATAQDRGRPDTQYF. DNA of the CDR3: TGTGCCACCGCACAGGACAGGGGGCGACCAGATACGCAGTATTTT. The V and J genes are TRBV24-1 and TRBJ2-3; TRBD1 aligns across 11 bases. The V gene's germline CDR1 is KGHDR and CDR2 SFDVKD. Trimming took 9 bases from V and 4 from J; bases not matched to a gene: 8. The CDR3 spans 15 residues.

The chain couples TRBV10-3 to TRBJ2-2; 7 nucleotides agree with TRBD2. Germline CDR1 and CDR2: ENHRY and SYGVKD. V dropped 0 bases and J dropped 7; count of bases not matched to a gene: 11. This CDR3 has 17 residues. This CDR3 is CAISESDVAGAGGELFF. As DNA, the CDR3 is TGTGCCATCAGTGAGTCGGATGTGGCGGGAGCGGGCGGGGAGCTGTTTTTT.